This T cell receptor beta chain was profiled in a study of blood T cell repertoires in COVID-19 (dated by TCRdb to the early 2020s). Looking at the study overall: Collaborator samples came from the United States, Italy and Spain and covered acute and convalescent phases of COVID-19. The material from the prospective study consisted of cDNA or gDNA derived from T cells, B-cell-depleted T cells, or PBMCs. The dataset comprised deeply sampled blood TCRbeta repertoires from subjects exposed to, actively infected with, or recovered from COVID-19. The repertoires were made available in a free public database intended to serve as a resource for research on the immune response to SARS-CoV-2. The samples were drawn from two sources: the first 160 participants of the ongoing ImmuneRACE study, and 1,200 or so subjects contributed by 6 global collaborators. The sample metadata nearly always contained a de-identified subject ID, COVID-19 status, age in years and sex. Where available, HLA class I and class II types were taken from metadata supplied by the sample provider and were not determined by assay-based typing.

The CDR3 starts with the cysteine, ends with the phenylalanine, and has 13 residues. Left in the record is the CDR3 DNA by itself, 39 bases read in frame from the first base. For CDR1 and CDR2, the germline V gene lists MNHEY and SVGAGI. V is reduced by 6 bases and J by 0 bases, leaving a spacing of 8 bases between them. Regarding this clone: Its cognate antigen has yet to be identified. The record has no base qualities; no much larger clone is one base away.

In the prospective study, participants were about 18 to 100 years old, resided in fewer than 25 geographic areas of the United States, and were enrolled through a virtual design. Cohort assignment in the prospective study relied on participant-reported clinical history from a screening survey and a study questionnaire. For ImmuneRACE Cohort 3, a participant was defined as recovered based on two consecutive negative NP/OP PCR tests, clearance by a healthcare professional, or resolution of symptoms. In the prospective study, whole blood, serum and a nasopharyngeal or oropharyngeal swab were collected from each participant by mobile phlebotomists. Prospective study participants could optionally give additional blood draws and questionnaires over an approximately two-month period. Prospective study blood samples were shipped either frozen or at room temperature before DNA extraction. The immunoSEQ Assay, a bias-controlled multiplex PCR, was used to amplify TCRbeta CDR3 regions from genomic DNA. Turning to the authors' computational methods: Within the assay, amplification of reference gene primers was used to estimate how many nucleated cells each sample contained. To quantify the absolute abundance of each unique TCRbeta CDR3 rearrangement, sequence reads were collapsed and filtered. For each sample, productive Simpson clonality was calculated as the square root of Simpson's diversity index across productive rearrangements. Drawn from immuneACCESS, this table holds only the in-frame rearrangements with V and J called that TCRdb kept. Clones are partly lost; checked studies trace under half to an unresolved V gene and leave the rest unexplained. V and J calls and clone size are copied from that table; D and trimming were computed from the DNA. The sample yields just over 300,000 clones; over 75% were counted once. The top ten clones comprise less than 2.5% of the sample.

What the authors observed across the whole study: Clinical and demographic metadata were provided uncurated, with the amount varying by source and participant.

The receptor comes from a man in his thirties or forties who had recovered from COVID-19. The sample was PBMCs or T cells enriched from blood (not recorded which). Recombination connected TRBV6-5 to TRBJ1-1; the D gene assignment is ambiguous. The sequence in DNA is TGTGCCAGCAGCCAGGCCGTGAACACTGAAGCTTTCTTT. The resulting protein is CASSQAVNTEAFF.